This TCR beta chain is from a study of siplizumab effects on memory and regulatory T cells. Notes on the study in general: Confirmation that proliferating Tregs from siplizumab cultures had suppressive function was not obtained. Unstimulated subsets contained matches for only a minor fraction of alloreactive clones.

Trimming took 4 bases from V and 4 from J; bases not matched to a gene: 13. Per the germline V gene, CDR1 is SGHDT and CDR2 is YYEEEE. This CDR3 is built from 16 residues. Measured with immunoSEQ multiplex PCR; TCRdb has only the in-frame clones, and not every one. The table records 70,000 or so clones, under 95% of them present only once. Regarding this clone: Antigen specificity is unknown.

This sequence originates from a human donor in good health. The specimen sequenced was CD8+ T cells sorted from blood. The J gene is TRBJ1-2, the V gene TRBV5-6, with TRBD1 identical over 7 bases. CDR3 loop: CASSRPWGTASYGYTF. The CDR3 DNA reads as TGTGCCAGCAGCCGTCCTTGGGGGACAGCTTCCTATGGCTACACCTTC.